The T cell receptor beta chain under discussion was sequenced for a study of patients and donors after allogeneic stem cell transplantation (dated by TCRdb to between 2020 and 2021). The receptor library was made with RT-PCR. Sequencing relied on a NextSeq 550. TCRdb redid the processing of the public reads, applying fastp at Q25 and MiXCR, and retained in-frame beta chains. Every CDR3 protein is listed once, alongside the most common genes and DNA of its rows. This sample gives 98,000 or so distinct CDR3 sequences in total; around 38% of them show up just once. Of the sample, roughly 30% falls within the top ten clones. With respect to this clonotype: No cognate antigen has been identified for it. The input lacks base qualities; no much larger clone sits a single base away.

The CDR3 contains 18 residues, cysteine and phenylalanine counted. CDR3 DNA only is kept here, 54 bases in frame from base 1. In the germline V gene, CDR1 corresponds to SGHVS and CDR2 to FQNEAQ. Compared with germline, V lacks 3 bases and J lacks 4 bases; bases without a gene match: 16. Recombination linked TRBV7-8 to TRBJ2-3; 7 middle bases align to TRBD2. The TCR sequence derives from a human donor who was either an allogeneic HSCT recipient or a stem cell or donor lymphocyte infusion donor (not recorded which). It is not recorded whose cells these are; they may come from a transplant donor. The sample taken for sequencing was blood, either unsorted or a sorted T cell fraction (not recorded which). The CDR3 amino acid sequence is: CASSFTLAEVPGPDTQYF. In nucleotides, the sequence is TGTGCCAGCAGCTTTACCCTAGCGGAAGTACCTGGCCCAGATACGCAGTATTTT.